This T cell receptor beta chain derives from a study of cytomegalovirus exposure and HLA in healthy donors. TCRdb's table, derived via immunoSEQ multiplex PCR, lists solely in-frame clones and lacks some. Found here are 150,000 to 160,000 clones, around 84% of them singletons; the top ten hold about 2.2%. Germline values: CDR1 SGHRS, CDR2 YFSETQ. This CDR3 contains 16 residues. V was pared by 0 bases and J by 6 bases, with 10 bases of the junction left unmatched. The TCR was taken from a human donor in good health. The V call is TRBV5-1, the J call TRBJ1-2; TRBD1 agrees at 8 bases. The sample was PBMCs. CDR3 sequence (DNA): TGCGCCAGCAGCTTGGAGCCCGGCAGGGGGCAGAATGGCTACACCTTC. As protein: CASSLEPGRGQNGYTF.